One sample yielded the 23 T cell receptor beta chains listed below, sequenced in a study of response to subunit inactivated influenza vaccine. One entry per CDR3 protein results from TCRdb running MiXCR on the RT-PCR reads. The repertoire holds about 700,000 distinct CDR3 sequences, with approximately 15% as singletons. The sequences come from PBMCs from blood, collected 14 to 15 days before vaccination. These TCRs come from a man aged 45-60 years who received an inactivated influenza vaccine.

This clonotype was recorded many times. The chain links TRBV18 to TRBJ2-1; perhaps TRBD1 as D (6 bases). The CDR3 is 17 residues long. Per germline, CDR1 KGHSH and CDR2 LQKENI. Trimming removed 3 bases from V and 5 bases from J, with 20 bases in between. Written as DNA, the CDR3 is TGTGCCAGCTCACCGCCAATCGAGGACAGCGATCACAATGAGCAGTTCTTC. Translating gives CASSPPIEDSDHNEQFF. Combining the CDR3 with reference TRBV18 and TRBJ2-1 gives the whole variable domain NAGVMQNPRHLVRRRGQEARLRCSPMKGHSHVYWYRQLPEEGLKFMVYLQKENIIDESGMPKERFSAEFPKEGPSILRIQQVVRGDSAAYFCASSPPIEDSDHNEQFFGPGTRLTVL.

The chain carries TRBV6-1 and TRBJ1-5; the match to TRBD1 covers 7 bases. The CDR3 is 16 residues long. The germline gives CDR1 MNHNS, CDR2 SASEGT. The V segment lost 6 bases and the J segment 0 bases; nucleotides outside the gene matches: 8. The CDR3 DNA is TGTGCCAGCAGACCCCCGGGGACAGTTAGCAATCAGCCCCAGCATTTT. It is translated as CASRPPGTVSNQPQHF.

In this sample, this clonotype turned up a few times. The chain is built from TRBV2 and TRBJ2-7; 11 nucleotides match TRBD1. Germline V gives CDR1 SNHLY, CDR2 FYNNEI. There are 15 residues in the CDR3. V was pared by 0 bases and J by 7 bases, with 5 bases of the junction left unmatched. The CDR3 sequence: CASSEAGTGGWEQYF. DNA of the CDR3: TGTGCCAGCAGTGAAGCGGGGACAGGGGGATGGGAGCAGTACTTC. Together with reference TRBV2 and TRBJ2-7, the CDR3 gives the full variable domain: EPEVTQTPSHQVTQMGQEVILRCVPISNHLYFYWYRQILGQKVEFLVSFYNNEISEKSEIFDDQFSVERPDGSNFTLKIRSTKLEDSAMYFCASSEAGTGGWEQYFGPGTRLTVT.

There are a few counts of this clonotype. The chain carries TRBV6-2 or TRBV6-3 and TRBJ1-6; D is possibly TRBD1 (6 bases). Trimming shortened V by 6 bases and J by 6 bases, and 27 bases separated the two germline ends. The CDR3 loop spans 19 amino acids. CDR1 is MNHEY and CDR2 is SVGEGT in the germline V gene. CDR3 nucleotides: TGTGCCAGCAGACCCCGGGGGGCCCAGTCGGGAAGGCTTAATTCACCCCTCCACTTT. It is translated as CASRPRGAQSGRLNSPLHF.

This clonotype has just a few counts. V usage is TRBV2 and J usage is TRBJ1-2, with D unclear. The CDR3 consists of 15 residues. Between the trimmed V and J ends, which lost 3 bases and 1 base, there was a span of 12 bases. Germline assignment: CDR1 SNHLY and CDR2 FYNNEI. CDR3 in DNA: TGTGCCAGCAGTGAGGAAGGGAGTCATAACTATGGCTACACCTTC. Amino acids: CASSEEGSHNYGYTF.

The V gene is TRBV18, the J gene TRBJ2-7, with TRBD2 as a possible D gene (6 bases). Germline V gene sequence: CDR1 KGHSH, CDR2 LQKENI. Trimming took off 5 bases at V and 6 bases at J, with 14 bases between the two ends. The CDR3 is 13 amino acids. The CDR3 region is CASSLAELSEQYF. The CDR3, as DNA: TGTGCCAGCTCATTAGCGGAGTTATCCGAGCAGTACTTC. The full variable domain, completed using reference TRBV18 and TRBJ2-7, is NAGVMQNPRHLVRRRGQEARLRCSPMKGHSHVYWYRQLPEEGLKFMVYLQKENIIDESGMPKERFSAEFPKEGPSILRIQQVVRGDSAAYFCASSLAELSEQYFGPGTRLTVT.

This clonotype was observed a handful of times. The chain carries TRBV27 and TRBJ2-7; D assignment may be TRBD1 or TRBD2 (5 bases each). The germline V gene encodes CDR1 MNHEY and CDR2 SMNVEV (reference sequence). V shed 1 base and J shed 7 bases, with 17 bases lying between them. CDR3 length equals 15 residues. CDR3 sequence (DNA): TGTGCCAGCAGTTTATTCCGCCAGGGAGTGGGAGAGCAGTACTTC. It translates to CASSLFRQGVGEQYF.

This clonotype was counted ten times or more. The gene calls are TRBV4-3 and TRBJ1-2; 9 bases are shared with TRBD1. The CDR3 is 14 residues long. CDR1 and CDR2 from the germline V gene are LGHNA and YSLEER. J lost 7 bases, V lost 3 bases, and 6 bases had no gene match. CDR3 sequence (DNA): TGCGCCAGCAGCCACGGACAGGGGAGCTCTGGCTACACCTTC. Its translation is CASSHGQGSSGYTF.

This clonotype was seen more than once but under ten times. The V and J genes are TRBV9 and TRBJ2-1; a possible D gene is TRBD2 (6 bases). The CDR3 loop spans 15 amino acids. V was cut by 2 bases and J by 2 bases, with 11 bases left in between. Germline CDR1 SGDLS, CDR2 YYNGEE. CDR3 nucleotides: TGTGCCAGCAGCGTGGCGGGGAGTCCCTACAATGAGCAGTTCTTC. Protein sequence: CASSVAGSPYNEQFF.

The V and J genes are TRBV9 and TRBJ2-5, with unresolved D. V was clipped by 2 bases and J by 3 bases, with 8 bases between them. CDR3 length: 13 amino acids. Germline CDR1 SGDLS, CDR2 YYNGEE. For the CDR3, the DNA is TGTGCCAGCAGCGTTGGAAGAGAAGAGACCCAGTACTTC. This gives the protein CASSVGREETQYF.

This clonotype was counted at least ten times. CDR3 protein: CATSDWTGVTDTQYF. CDR3 sequence (DNA): TGTGCCACCAGTGATTGGACAGGGGTGACAGATACGCAGTATTTT. The genes are TRBV24-1 and TRBJ2-3; 9 positions agree with TRBD1. The germline V gene has CDR1 KGHDR and CDR2 SFDVKD. Trimming took 2 bases from V and 3 from J; bases not matched to a gene: 2. CDR3 length: 15 amino acids.

V is TRBV20-1 and J is TRBJ2-2; TRBD1 aligns across 9 bases. Germline values: CDR1 DFQATT, CDR2 SNEGSKA (reference sequence). V dropped 4 bases and J dropped 6; count of bases not matched to a gene: 3. CDR3 length: 13 amino acids. The CDR3 DNA reads TGCAGTGCTATCGGGACAGGGTCCGGGGAGCTGTTTTTT. Translated, it gives CSAIGTGSGELFF.

This clonotype was seen at least ten times. The CDR3 loop reads CASSSGRYTEAFF. Here the CDR3 DNA reads TGTGCCAGCAGTAGCGGACGGTACACTGAAGCTTTCTTT. This rearrangement joins TRBV12-3 or TRBV12-4 to TRBJ1-1, with D unclear. V was shortened by 5 bases and J by 3 bases, with 10 bases between the two germline ends. CDR3 size: 13 residues.

As concerns this clonotype: Likely a read error: the CDR3 ends without its conserved phenylalanine or tryptophan. The V gene is TRBV20-1, the J gene TRBJ2-1, with TRBD2 matching 11 bases. Losses at the gene ends were 1 base for V and 5 bases for J; bases not matched to a gene: 4. The CDR3 sequence is 15 residues long. Germline CDR1 reads DFQATT; CDR2 reads SNEGSKA (reference sequence). CDR3 amino acids: CSARALAGGHNEQFL. CDR3 in DNA: TGCAGTGCTAGAGCTCTAGCGGGGGGCCACAATGAGCAGTTCTTG.

This clonotype has only a few counts. The chain joins TRBV20-1 to TRBJ1-4; D remains ambiguous. The CDR3 runs 12 residues. The V gene's germline CDR1 is DFQATT and CDR2 SNEGSKA (reference sequence). V lost 2 bases, J lost 4 bases, and 5 bases lay in between. The CDR3, as DNA: TGCAGTGCTAGATGGGGTAATGAAAAACTGTTTTTT. Its translation: CSARWGNEKLFF.

A few counts support this clonotype. This chain connects TRBV7-8 to TRBJ1-1, with no clear D. The CDR3 covers 13 residues. Germline V gives CDR1 SGHVS, CDR2 FQNEAQ. The V end was cut by 5 bases, the J end by 1 base, with 8 bases between. CDR3 sequence (DNA): TGTGCCAGCAGCATGGGCACGAACACTGAAGCTTTCTTT. It translates to CASSMGTNTEAFF.

This clonotype was seen only a few times. The chain employs TRBV7-9 and TRBJ1-1, with TRBD1 matching 7 bases. This CDR3 region has 15 residues. Unmatched junction bases numbered 6, after V lost 4 bases and J lost 1 base. Germline V lookup: CDR1 SEHNR, CDR2 FQNEAQ (reference sequence). The CDR3 sequence is CASSSLGTANTEAFF. The DNA for the CDR3 is TGTGCCAGCAGCTCATTAGGGACAGCGAACACTGAAGCTTTCTTT.

This clonotype was counted only a few times. This chain joins TRBV4-1 and TRBJ1-1; D unresolved. This CDR3 comprises 13 residues. The germline gives CDR1 MGHRA, CDR2 YSYEKL. Trimming removed 4 bases at V and 4 bases at J, with 10 bases between. The CDR3 sequence: CASSPTLATEAFF. The CDR3 DNA reads TGCGCCAGCAGCCCGACTTTGGCCACTGAAGCTTTCTTT.

J is TRBJ2-7 and V is TRBV6-1, with 8 bases fitting TRBD2. With 6 bases clipped from V and 1 base from J, the junction kept 14 bases outside the gene matches. Germline values: CDR1 MNHNS, CDR2 SASEGT. CDR3 size: 17 residues. The CDR3 spells CASRAGLDFTQSYEQYF. CDR3 nucleotides: TGTGCCAGCAGAGCGGGACTAGACTTTACTCAATCCTACGAGCAGTACTTC.

This clonotype has just a few counts. The rearrangement links TRBV12-3 or TRBV12-4 to TRBJ1-1; D gene ambiguous. The CDR3 loop spans 15 amino acids. Trimming removed 3 bases at V and 1 base at J, with 12 bases between. CDR3 bases: TGTGCCAGCAGTTTGGACCGGCAGGCGAACACTGAAGCTTTCTTT. Protein sequence: CASSLDRQANTEAFF.

This clonotype was picked up many times. This sequence joins TRBV5-1 and TRBJ1-1; 11 nucleotides agree with TRBD1. The CDR3 loop spans 16 amino acids. V was pared by 4 bases and J by 4 bases, with 9 bases of the junction left unmatched. The germline V gene encodes CDR1 SGHRS and CDR2 YFSETQ. The CDR3 region is CASSAGTGGFGTEAFF. In nucleotides, the CDR3 is TGCGCCAGCAGCGCCGGGACAGGGGGTTTTGGCACTGAAGCTTTCTTT.

The rearrangement links TRBV24-1 to TRBJ2-3; 11 bases fit TRBD2. Trimming removed 6 bases from V and 3 bases from J; junction bases left unmatched: 10. The CDR3 totals 17 residues. From germline, CDR1 is KGHDR and CDR2 SFDVKD. The CDR3 nucleotides are TGTGCCACCAGTCGTCATAGCGGGAGGGCAGGGACAGATACGCAGTATTTT. The encoded protein is CATSRHSGRAGTDTQYF.

The chain uses TRBV12-3 or TRBV12-4 and TRBJ2-7; 9 positions match TRBD2. The CDR3 is made up of 17 amino acids. V dropped 1 base and J dropped 3; count of bases not matched to a gene: 10. The chain's CDR3 is CASSLGSSGTPLYEQYF. The CDR3, as DNA: TGTGCCAGCAGTTTAGGGTCTAGCGGGACTCCTCTCTACGAGCAGTACTTC.